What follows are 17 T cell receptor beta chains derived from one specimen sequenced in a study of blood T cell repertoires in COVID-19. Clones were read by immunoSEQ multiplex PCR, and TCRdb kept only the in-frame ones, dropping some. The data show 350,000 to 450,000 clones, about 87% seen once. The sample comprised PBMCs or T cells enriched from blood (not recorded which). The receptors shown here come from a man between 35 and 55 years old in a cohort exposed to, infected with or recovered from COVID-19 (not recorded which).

Here the CDR3 reads CASSVGTSGRRMTDTQYF. The DNA for the CDR3 is TGTGCCAGCAGCGTCGGGACTAGCGGGAGGAGGATGACAGATACGCAGTATTTT. The chain recombines TRBV9 with TRBJ2-3, with TRBD2 matching over 15 bases. J gave up 3 bases and V 2 bases, and 7 bases lay outside the gene matches. The length of the CDR3 is 18 residues. The germline CDR1 and CDR2 sequences are SGDLS and YYNGEE.

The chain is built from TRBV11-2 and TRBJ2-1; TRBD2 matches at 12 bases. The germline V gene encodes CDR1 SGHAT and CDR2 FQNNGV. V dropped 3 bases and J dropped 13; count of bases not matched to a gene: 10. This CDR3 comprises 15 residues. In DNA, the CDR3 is TGTGCCAGCAGCTTGGCGACTAGCGGGAGTGTGGTACAGTTCTTC. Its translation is CASSLATSGSVVQFF. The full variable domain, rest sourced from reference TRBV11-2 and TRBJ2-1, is EAGVAQSPRYKIIEKRQSVAFWCNPISGHATLYWYQQILGQGPKLLIQFQNNGVVDDSQLPKDRFSAERLKGVDSTLKIQPAKLEDSAVYLCASSLATSGSVVQFFGPGTRLTVL.

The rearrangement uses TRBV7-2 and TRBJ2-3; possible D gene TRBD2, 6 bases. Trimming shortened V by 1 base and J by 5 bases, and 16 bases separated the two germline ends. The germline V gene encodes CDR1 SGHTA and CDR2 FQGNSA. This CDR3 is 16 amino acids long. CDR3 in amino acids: CASSLGLGLLLDTQYF. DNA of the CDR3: TGTGCCAGCAGCTTAGGCCTGGGACTTCTTCTAGATACGCAGTATTTT.

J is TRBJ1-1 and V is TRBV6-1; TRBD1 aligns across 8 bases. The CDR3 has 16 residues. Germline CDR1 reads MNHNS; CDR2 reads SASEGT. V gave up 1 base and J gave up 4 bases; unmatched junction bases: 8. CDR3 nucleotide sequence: TGTGCCAGCAGTGAAGTCCAGGGGGCGGTGGGCACTGAAGCTTTCTTT. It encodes CASSEVQGAVGTEAFF.

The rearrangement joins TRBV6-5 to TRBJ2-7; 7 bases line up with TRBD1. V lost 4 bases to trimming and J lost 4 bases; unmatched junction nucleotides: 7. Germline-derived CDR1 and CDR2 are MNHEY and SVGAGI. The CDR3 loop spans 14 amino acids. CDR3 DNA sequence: TGTGCCAGCAGTTCTAGACAGGGCACGTACGAGCAGTACTTC. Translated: CASSSRQGTYEQYF.

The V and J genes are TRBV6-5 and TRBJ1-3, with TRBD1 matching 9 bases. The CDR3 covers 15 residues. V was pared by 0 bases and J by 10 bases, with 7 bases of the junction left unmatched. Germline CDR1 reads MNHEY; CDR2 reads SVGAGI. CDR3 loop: CASSYSRDRVFTIYF. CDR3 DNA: TGTGCCAGCAGTTACTCGAGGGACAGGGTGTTTACCATATATTTT.

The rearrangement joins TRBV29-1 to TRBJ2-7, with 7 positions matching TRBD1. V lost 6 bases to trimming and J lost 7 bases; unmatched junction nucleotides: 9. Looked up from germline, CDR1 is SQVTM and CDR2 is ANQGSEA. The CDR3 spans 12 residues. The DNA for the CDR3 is TGCAGCGTCCTCAAGGGGGCTCGGGAGCAGTACTTC. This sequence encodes CSVLKGAREQYF.

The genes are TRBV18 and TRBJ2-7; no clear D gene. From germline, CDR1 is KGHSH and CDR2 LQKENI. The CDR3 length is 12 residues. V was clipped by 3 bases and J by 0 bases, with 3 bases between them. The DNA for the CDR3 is TGTGCCAGCTCACCTAACTCCTACGAGCAGTACTTC. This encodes CASSPNSYEQYF.

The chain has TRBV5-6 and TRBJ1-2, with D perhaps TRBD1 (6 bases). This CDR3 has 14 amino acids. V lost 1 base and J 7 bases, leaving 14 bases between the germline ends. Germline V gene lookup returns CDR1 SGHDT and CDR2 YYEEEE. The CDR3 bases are TGTGCCAGCAGCTTGATGGAGGCAGGGGCTGGCTACACCTTC. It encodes CASSLMEAGAGYTF.

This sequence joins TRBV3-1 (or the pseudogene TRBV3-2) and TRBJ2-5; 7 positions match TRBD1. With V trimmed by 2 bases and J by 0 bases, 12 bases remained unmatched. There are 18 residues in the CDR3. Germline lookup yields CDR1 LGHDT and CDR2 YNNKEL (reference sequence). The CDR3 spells CASSQNPPRQGHQETQYF. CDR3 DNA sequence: TGTGCCAGCAGCCAAAACCCCCCACGACAGGGCCACCAAGAGACCCAGTACTTC.

The CDR3 DNA follows: TGTGCCAGCAGTAGAGCTAACTATGGCTACACCTTC. This encodes CASSRANYGYTF. The chain links TRBV12-3 or TRBV12-4 to TRBJ1-2; D gene ambiguous. This CDR3 is built from 12 residues. V lost 5 bases and J 0 bases, leaving 4 bases between the germline ends.

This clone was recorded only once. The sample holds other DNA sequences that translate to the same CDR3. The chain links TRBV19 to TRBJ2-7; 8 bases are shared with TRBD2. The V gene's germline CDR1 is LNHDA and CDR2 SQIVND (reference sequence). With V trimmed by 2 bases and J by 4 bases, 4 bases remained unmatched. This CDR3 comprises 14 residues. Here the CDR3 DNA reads TGTGCCAGTAGTATACTAGCGGGCGAATACGAGCAGTACTTC. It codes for CASSILAGEYEQYF.

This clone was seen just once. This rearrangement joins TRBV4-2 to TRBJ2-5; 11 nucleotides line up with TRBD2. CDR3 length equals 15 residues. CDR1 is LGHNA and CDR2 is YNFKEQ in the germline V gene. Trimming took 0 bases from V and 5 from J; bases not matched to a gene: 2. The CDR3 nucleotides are TGTGCCAGCAGCCAAGACCGGACTAGCGGGGAGACCCAGTACTTC. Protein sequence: CASSQDRTSGETQYF.

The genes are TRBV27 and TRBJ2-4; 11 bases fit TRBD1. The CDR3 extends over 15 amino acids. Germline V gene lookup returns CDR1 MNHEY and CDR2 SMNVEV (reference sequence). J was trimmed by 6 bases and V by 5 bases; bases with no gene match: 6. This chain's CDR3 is CASSTTGTGGNIQYF. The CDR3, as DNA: TGTGCCAGCAGTACTACCGGGACAGGGGGAAACATTCAGTACTTC.

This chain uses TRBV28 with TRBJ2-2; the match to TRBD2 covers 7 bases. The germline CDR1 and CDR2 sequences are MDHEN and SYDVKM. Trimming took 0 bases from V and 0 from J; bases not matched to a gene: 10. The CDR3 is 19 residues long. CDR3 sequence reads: CASSLWRRASGANTGELFF. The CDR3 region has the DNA TGTGCCAGCAGTTTATGGCGTCGGGCTAGCGGCGCGAACACCGGGGAGCTGTTTTTT.

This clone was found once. DNA for the CDR3: TGTGCCAGCAGTGAAGGGGGGACAGCTGACACTGAAGCTTTCTTT. This encodes CASSEGGTADTEAFF. The gene calls are TRBV6-1 and TRBJ1-1; 7 nucleotides align to TRBD1. The V gene's germline CDR1 is MNHNS and CDR2 SASEGT. V lost 1 base to trimming and J lost 3 bases; unmatched junction nucleotides: 5. The CDR3 spans 15 residues.

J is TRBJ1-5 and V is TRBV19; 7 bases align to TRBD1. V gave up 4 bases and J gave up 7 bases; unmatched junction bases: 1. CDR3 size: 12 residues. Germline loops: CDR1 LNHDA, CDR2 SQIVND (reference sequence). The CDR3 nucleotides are TGTGCCAGTAGTACGGGACAGCAGCCCCAGCATTTT. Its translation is CASSTGQQPQHF.